This section outlines one T cell receptor beta chain sequence together with its context. These data belong to a study of blood T cell repertoires in COVID-19. Turning to the study itself: Donors in the United States, Italy and Spain gave samples during acute or convalescent COVID-19. Sample material is recorded as cDNA or gDNA derived from T cells, B-cell-depleted T cells, or PBMCs.

In the authors' workflow: Amplification of reference gene primers provided the estimated nucleated cell counts. Produced via immunoSEQ multiplex PCR; TCRdb's table is partial and in-frame only. V and J calls plus clone size are reproduced from that table; the DNA served to infer D and trimming. The sample holds hundreds of thousands of clones, 80% to 85% seen once. There are 13 residues in the CDR3. V gave up 3 bases and J gave up 2 bases, with 8 bases separating them. Germline CDR1 LNHDA, CDR2 SQIVND (reference sequence). The sample was peripheral blood. The TCR sequence derives from a woman in her fifties or sixties with active or convalescent COVID-19. J is TRBJ2-7 and V is TRBV19; D might be TRBD1 (6 bases). The CDR3 DNA is TGTGCCAGTAGTATCAGGGGCACCTACGAGCAGTACTTC. Protein product: CASSIRGTYEQYF.